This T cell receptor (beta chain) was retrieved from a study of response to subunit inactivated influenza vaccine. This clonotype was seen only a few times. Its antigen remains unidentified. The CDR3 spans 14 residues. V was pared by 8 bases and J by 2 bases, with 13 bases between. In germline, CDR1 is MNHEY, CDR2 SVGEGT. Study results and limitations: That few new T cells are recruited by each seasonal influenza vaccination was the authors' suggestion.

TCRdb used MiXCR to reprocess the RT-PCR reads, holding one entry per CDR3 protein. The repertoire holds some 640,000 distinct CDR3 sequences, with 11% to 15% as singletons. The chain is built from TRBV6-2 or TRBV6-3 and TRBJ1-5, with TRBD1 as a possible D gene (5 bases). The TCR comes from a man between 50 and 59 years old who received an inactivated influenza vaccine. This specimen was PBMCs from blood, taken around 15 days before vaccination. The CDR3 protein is CASGGRRRNQPQHF. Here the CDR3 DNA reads TGTGCCAGCGGGGGACGGAGACGCAATCAGCCCCAGCATTTT.